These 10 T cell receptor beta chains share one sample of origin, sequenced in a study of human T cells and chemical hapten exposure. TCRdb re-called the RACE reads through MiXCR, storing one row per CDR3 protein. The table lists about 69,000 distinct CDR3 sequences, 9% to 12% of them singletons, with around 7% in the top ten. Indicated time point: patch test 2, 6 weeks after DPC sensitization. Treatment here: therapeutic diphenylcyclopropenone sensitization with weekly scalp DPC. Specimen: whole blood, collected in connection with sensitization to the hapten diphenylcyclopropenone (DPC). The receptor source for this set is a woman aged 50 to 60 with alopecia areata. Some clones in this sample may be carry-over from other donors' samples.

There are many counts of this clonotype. The CDR3 DNA is TGTGCCAGCGAAAATGGACCTGAAGCTTTCTTT. Its protein product is CASENGPEAFF. The rearrangement links TRBV7-9 to TRBJ1-1; no clear D. Germline V gives CDR1 SEHNR, CDR2 FQNEAQ (reference sequence). The CDR3 has 11 amino acids. V dropped 8 bases and J dropped 6 bases, with 10 bases sitting between them.

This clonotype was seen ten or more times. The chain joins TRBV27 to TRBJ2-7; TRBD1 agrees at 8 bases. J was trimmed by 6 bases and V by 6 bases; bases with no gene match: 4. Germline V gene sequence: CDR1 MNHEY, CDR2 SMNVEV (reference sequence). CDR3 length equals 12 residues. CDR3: CASRKTGGEQYF. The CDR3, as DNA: TGTGCCAGCAGAAAAACAGGGGGCGAGCAGTACTTC.

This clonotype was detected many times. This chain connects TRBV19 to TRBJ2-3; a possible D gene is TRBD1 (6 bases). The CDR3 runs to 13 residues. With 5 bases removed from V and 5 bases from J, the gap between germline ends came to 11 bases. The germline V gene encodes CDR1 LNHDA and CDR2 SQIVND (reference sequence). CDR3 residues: CASSQGFGDTQYF. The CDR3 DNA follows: TGTGCCAGTAGTCAGGGGTTTGGAGATACGCAGTATTTT.

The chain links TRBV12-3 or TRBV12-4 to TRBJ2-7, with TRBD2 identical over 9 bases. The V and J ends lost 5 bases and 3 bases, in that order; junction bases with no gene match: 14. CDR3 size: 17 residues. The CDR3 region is CASSPSRASGTSYEQYF. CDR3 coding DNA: TGTGCCAGCAGTCCTTCCCGCGCTAGCGGGACCAGCTACGAGCAGTACTTC.

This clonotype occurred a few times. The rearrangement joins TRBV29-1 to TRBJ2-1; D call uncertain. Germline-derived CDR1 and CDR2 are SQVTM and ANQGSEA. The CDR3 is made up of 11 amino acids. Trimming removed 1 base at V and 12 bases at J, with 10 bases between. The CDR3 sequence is CSVEVGEMQFF. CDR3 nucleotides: TGCAGCGTTGAAGTTGGGGAAATGCAGTTCTTC.

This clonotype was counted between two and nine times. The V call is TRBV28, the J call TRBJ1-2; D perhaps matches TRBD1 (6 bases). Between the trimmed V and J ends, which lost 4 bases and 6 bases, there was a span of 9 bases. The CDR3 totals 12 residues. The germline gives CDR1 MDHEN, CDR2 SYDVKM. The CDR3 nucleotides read TGTGCCAGCAGTTCGGGACACCATGGCTACACCTTC. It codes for CASSSGHHGYTF.

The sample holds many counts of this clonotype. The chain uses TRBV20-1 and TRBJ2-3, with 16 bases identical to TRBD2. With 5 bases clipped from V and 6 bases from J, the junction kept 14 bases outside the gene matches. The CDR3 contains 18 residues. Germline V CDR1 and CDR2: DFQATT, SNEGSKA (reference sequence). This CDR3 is CSALYSRGTSGRADTQYF. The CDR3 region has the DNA TGCAGTGCTTTGTATTCTCGAGGGACTAGCGGGAGGGCTGATACGCAGTATTTT.

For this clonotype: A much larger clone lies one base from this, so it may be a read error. In nucleotides, the CDR3 is TGCAGTGCTAGAGCAGGGGTTATCAATCAGCCCCAGCATTTT. Its translation: CSARAGVINQPQHF. V is TRBV20-1 and J is TRBJ1-5; TRBD1 is a possible D gene (6 bases). Germline CDR1 is DFQATT and CDR2 is SNEGSKA (reference sequence). V gave up 1 base and J gave up 3 bases, with 10 bases separating them. The CDR3 totals 14 residues.

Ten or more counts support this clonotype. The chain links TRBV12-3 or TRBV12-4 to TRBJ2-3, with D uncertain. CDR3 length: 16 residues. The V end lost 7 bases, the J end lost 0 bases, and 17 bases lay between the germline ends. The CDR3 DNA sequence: TGTGCCAGCACCCTAGGACCGCCAACCAGCACAGATACGCAGTATTTT. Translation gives CASTLGPPTSTDTQYF.

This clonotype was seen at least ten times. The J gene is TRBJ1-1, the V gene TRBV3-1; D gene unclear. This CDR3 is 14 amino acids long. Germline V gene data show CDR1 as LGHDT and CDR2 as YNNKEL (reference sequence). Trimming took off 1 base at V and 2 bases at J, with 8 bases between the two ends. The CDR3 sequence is CASSQGKVNTEAFF. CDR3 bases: TGTGCCAGCAGCCAAGGGAAGGTTAACACTGAAGCTTTCTTT. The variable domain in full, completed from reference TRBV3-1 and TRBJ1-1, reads DTAVSQTPKYLVTQMGNDKSIKCEQNLGHDTMYWYKQDSKKFLKIMFSYNNKELIINETVPNRFSPKSPDKAHLNLHINSLELGDSAVYFCASSQGKVNTEAFFGQGTRLTVV.